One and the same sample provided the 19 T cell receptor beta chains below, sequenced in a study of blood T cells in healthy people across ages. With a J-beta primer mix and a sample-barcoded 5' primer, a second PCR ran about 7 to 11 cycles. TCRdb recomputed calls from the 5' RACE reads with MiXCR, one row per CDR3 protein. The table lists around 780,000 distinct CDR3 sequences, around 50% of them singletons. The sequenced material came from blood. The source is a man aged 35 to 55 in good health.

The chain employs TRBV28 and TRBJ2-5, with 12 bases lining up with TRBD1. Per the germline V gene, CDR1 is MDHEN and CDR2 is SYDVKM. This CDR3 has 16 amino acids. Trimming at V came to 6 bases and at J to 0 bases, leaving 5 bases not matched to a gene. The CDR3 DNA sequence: TGTGCCAGCAGAAGGGACAGGGGGCCCCACCAAGAGACCCAGTACTTC. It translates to CASRRDRGPHQETQYF. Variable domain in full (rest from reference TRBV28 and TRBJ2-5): DVKVTQSSRYLVKRTGEKVFLECVQDMDHENMFWYRQDPGLGLRLIYFSYDVKMKEKGDIPEGYSVSREKKERFSLILESASTNQTSMYLCASRRDRGPHQETQYFGPGTRLLVL.

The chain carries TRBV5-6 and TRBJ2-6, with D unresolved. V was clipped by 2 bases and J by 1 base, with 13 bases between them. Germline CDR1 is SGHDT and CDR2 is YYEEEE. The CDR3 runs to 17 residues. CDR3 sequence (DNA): TGTGCCAGCAGCTTCTTGGATAACTTATCTGGGGCCAACGTCCTGACTTTC. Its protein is CASSFLDNLSGANVLTF.

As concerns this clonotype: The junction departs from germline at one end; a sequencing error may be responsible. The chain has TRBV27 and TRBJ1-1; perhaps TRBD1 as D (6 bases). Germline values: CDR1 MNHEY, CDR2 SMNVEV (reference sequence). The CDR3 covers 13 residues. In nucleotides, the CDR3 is TGCGCCAGCAGTTTAAAAGGGGGGCGTGAAGCTTTCTTT. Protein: CASSLKGGREAFF.

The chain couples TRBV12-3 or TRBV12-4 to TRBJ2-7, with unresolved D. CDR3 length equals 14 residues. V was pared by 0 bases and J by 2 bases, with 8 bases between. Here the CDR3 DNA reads TGTGCCAGCAGTTTAGCTGCCGCTGCCTACGAGCAGTACTTC. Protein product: CASSLAAAAYEQYF.

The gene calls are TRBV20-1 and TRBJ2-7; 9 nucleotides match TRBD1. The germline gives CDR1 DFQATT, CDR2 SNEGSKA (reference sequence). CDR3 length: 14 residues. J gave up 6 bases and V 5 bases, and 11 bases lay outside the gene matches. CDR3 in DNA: TGCAGTGCTGCCAGGGAGGGACAGGGTTCCGAGCAGTACTTC. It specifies CSAAREGQGSEQYF.

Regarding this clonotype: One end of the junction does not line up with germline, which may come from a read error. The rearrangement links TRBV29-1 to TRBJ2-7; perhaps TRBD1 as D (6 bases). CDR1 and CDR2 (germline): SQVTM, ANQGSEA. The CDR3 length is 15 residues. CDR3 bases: TGCAGCGCTGAAGGGTCGTGGGGCAGGGGCTACGAGCAGTACTTC. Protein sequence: CSAEGSWGRGYEQYF.

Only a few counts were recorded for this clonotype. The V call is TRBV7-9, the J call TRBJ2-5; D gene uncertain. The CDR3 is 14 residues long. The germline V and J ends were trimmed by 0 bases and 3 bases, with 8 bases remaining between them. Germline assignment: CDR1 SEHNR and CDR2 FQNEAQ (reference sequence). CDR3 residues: CASSLAPGKETQYF. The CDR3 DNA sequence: TGTGCCAGCAGCTTAGCGCCGGGTAAAGAGACCCAGTACTTC.

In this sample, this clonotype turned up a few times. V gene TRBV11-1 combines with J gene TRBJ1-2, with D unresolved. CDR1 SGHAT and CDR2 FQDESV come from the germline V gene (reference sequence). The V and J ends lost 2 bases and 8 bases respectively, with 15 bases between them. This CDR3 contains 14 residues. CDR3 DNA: TGTGCCAGCAGCTTATCTGGCAGGCAAGGAGGCTACACCTTC. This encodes CASSLSGRQGGYTF. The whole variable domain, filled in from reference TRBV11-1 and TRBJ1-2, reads EAEVAQSPRYKITEKSQAVAFWCDPISGHATLYWYRQILGQGPELLVQFQDESVVDDSQLPKDRFSAERLKGVDSTLKIQPAELGDSAMYLCASSLSGRQGGYTFGSGTRLTVV.

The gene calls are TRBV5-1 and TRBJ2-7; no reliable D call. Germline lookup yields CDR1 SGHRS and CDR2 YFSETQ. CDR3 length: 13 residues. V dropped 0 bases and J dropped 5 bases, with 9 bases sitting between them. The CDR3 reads CASSLEGVHEQYF. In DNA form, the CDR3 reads TGCGCCAGCAGCTTGGAGGGCGTCCACGAGCAGTACTTC.

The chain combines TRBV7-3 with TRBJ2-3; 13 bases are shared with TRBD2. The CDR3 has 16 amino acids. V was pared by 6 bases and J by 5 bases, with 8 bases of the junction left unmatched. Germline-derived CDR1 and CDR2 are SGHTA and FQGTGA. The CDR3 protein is CASSPRLAGGRDTQYF. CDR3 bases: TGTGCCAGCAGTCCCCGACTAGCGGGAGGTAGAGATACGCAGTATTTT.

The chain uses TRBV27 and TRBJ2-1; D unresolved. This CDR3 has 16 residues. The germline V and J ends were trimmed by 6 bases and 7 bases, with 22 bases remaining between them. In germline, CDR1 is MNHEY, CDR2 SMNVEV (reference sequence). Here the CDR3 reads CASSPLLDGGWNEQFF. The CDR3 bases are TGTGCCAGCAGCCCTTTACTGGACGGTGGCTGGAATGAGCAGTTCTTC.

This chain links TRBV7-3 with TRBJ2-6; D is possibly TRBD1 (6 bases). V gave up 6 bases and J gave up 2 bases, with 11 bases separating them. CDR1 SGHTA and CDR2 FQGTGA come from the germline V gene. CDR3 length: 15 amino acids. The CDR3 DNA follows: TGTGCCAGCAGACCTGGACAGCCTGGGGCCAACGTCCTGACTTTC. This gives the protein CASRPGQPGANVLTF.

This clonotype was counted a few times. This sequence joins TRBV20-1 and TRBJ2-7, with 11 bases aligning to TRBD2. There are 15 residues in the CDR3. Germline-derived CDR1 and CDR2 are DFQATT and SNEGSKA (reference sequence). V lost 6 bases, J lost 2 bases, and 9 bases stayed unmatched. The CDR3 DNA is TGCAGTGCGATCTCTAGCGGGAGGACAACCTACGAGCAGTACTTC. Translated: CSAISSGRTTYEQYF.

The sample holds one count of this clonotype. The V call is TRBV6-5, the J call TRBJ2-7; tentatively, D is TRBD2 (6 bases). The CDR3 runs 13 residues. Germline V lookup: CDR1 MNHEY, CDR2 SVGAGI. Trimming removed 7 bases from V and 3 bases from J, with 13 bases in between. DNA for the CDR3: TGTGCCAGCACATTAGGAGGGAGCTACGAGCAGTACTTC. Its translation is CASTLGGSYEQYF.

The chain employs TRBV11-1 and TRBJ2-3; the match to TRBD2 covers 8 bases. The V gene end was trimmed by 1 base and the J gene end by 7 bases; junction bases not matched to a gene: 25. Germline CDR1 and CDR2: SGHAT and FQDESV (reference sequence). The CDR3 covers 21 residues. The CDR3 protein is CASSLVSSSGSLGHIVNTQYF. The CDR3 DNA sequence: TGTGCCAGCAGCTTAGTATCTTCCAGCGGGAGTCTGGGACACATCGTTAATACGCAGTATTTT.

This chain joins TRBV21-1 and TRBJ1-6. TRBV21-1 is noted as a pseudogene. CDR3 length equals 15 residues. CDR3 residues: CASSSPDWYNSPLHF. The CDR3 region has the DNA TGTGCCAGCAGCAGTCCGGATTGGTACAATTCACCCCTCCACTTT.

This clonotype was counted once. The DNA for the CDR3 is TGTGCCAGCACCCACCCCGGTCGGAATCAGCCCCAGCATTTT. Translation gives CASTHPGRNQPQHF. V gene TRBV12-3 or TRBV12-4 combines with J gene TRBJ1-5, with D unclear. Trimming stripped 7 bases from V and 4 bases from J, with 14 bases between. This CDR3 contains 14 residues.

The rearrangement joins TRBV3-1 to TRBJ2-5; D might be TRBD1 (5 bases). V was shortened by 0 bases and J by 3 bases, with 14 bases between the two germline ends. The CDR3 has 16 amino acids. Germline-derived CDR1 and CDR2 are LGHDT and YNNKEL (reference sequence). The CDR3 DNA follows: TGTGCCAGCAGCCAAGATTTTGGGCAGGGTGAAGAGACCCAGTACTTC. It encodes CASSQDFGQGEETQYF.

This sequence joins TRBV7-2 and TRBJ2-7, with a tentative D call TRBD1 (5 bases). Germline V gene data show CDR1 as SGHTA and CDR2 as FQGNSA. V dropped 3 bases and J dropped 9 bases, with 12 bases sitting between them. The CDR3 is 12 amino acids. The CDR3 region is CASSFSSRVQYF. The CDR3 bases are TGTGCCAGCAGCTTCTCTTCCAGGGTGCAGTACTTC.